This note documents a single T cell receptor (beta chain) sequence. The same CDR3 can be traced to other DNA sequences in this sample. The CDR3 consists of 14 residues. Germline loops: CDR1 KGHSH, CDR2 LQKENI. Trimming removed 6 bases at V and 6 bases at J, with 15 bases between. Assay: immunoSEQ multiplex PCR; the TCRdb copy retains only in-frame clones and omits some. This sample has some 33,000 clones, with over 75% found just once. The data were taken from a study of T cells after posttransplantation cyclophosphamide. Cells defined as naive were viable CD3+CD4+ or CD3+CD8+ and CCR7+CD45RA+CD45RO-CD95-CD27+CD28+. This related bone marrow graft donor gave peripheral blood on the day of marrow donation.

This TCR came from a man younger than 45 in good health and a related stem cell transplant donor. V usage is TRBV18 and J usage is TRBJ1-3, with TRBD1 as a possible D gene (5 bases). The sample taken for sequencing was naive CD4+ T cells sorted from blood. CDR3 nucleotide sequence: TGTGCCAGCTCGCCCGTGCAGGGCGAAAACACCATATATTTT. This codes for CASSPVQGENTIYF. The full variable domain, its missing parts supplied by reference TRBV18 and TRBJ1-3, is NAGVMQNPRHLVRRRGQEARLRCSPMKGHSHVYWYRQLPEEGLKFMVYLQKENIIDESGMPKERFSAEFPKEGPSILRIQQVVRGDSAAYFCASSPVQGENTIYFGEGSWLTVV.